Described below is a single TCR beta chain sequence and its context. Its antigen remains unknown. Germline loops: CDR1 SQVTM, CDR2 ANQGSEA. The CDR3 has 13 amino acids. V shed 7 bases and J shed 4 bases, with 16 bases lying between them. Profiled with immunoSEQ multiplex PCR; TCRdb holds only in-frame clones, not every one. The sample lists about 2.4 million clones; 93% were seen once. The data stem from a study of shared clonotypes between healthy human individuals. Findings and limits, study-wide: Estimated richness values were generally larger in naive subsets than in memory subsets.

Every donor, a Caucasian adult, lived in Nashville, Tennessee. The clonotype originates from a man between 18 and 35 years old in good health. Some clones in this sample may be carry-over from other donors' samples. Sequencing was carried out using naive CD4+ T cells from PBMCs. Noted subset: CD45RA+ positively selected. V is TRBV29-1 and J is TRBJ1-1, with D tentatively TRBD1 (6 bases). The DNA for the CDR3 is TGCAGCGCTCCCGGGACAAAAATCACTGAAGCTTTCTTT. Translated, it gives CSAPGTKITEAFF.